This T cell receptor (beta chain) appears in the sequencing data of a study of blood T cells in healthy people across ages. Next came a second PCR, run for roughly 6 to 11 cycles, which used a sample-barcoded 5' primer along with a J-beta primer mix. From the 5' RACE reads, TCRdb called clonotypes with MiXCR, one entry per CDR3 protein. The data hold around 1,000,000 distinct CDR3 sequences, with 25% observed a single time. CDR3 length: 15 amino acids. The germline CDR1 and CDR2 sequences are KGHDR and SFDVKD. Between the trimmed V and J ends, which lost 4 bases and 4 bases, there was a span of 13 bases. These data also featured in a second study, about T cells of mothers and their children. Turning to that study: With the M1S primer of the second PCR, sample barcodes and 2-4 random nucleotides were added.

The sample taken for sequencing was blood. The V and J genes are TRBV24-1 and TRBJ2-1; D perhaps matches TRBD2 (6 bases). The receptor was derived from a girl aged 2-10 years in good health. CDR3 sequence (DNA): TGTGCCACCAGTGAGGCGGCGGGACGTTACAATGAGCAGTTCTTC. This translates into CATSEAAGRYNEQFF.